The T cell receptor beta chain under discussion was sequenced for a study of blood T cell repertoires in COVID-19. Study-level background: Sources were T cells, B-cell-depleted T cells, or PBMCs; the material itself was cDNA or gDNA.

Authors' methods: Reference gene primer amplification gave estimated nucleated cell counts. This table comes from immunoSEQ multiplex PCR, and its TCRdb copy is limited to in-frame clones, with some not included. The V and J calls and clone size come from that table; D and trimming were worked out from the DNA. The sample lists around 470,000 clones; 90% were seen once. Cohorts were assigned according to the clinical history that participants reported. Germline-derived CDR1 and CDR2 are MRHNA and SNTAGT. The CDR3 length is 13 residues. V was cut by 8 bases and J by 0 bases, with 8 bases left in between.

The V gene is TRBV6-4, the J gene TRBJ1-3; D is unclear. This TCR came from a man between 18 and 35 years old who had recovered from COVID-19. Source material: PBMCs or T cells enriched from blood (not recorded which). The CDR3 spells CASSENSGNTIYF. In nucleotides, the CDR3 is TGTGCCAGCTCGGAGAACTCTGGAAACACCATATATTTT.